Below, 32 T cell receptor beta chains from the same sample are listed, as sequenced in a study of blood T cells in healthy people across ages. A J-beta primer mix and a sample-barcoded 5' primer were used in a second PCR of roughly 7 to 12 cycles. TCRdb re-called the 5' RACE reads through MiXCR, storing one row per CDR3 protein. The table includes about 1 million distinct CDR3 sequences, under 30% detected once. These sequences were also reported in another study, on T cells of mothers and their children.

Sequencing used blood. These receptors were collected from a girl under 10 years old in good health.

Only a few counts were recorded for this clonotype. This chain links TRBV6-6 with TRBJ2-1, with a weak D call TRBD2 (6 bases). The CDR3 extends over 15 amino acids. Germline values: CDR1 MNHNY, CDR2 SVGAGI (reference sequence). Trimming left V 11 bases short and J 0 bases short, with 17 bases between. The CDR3 reads CAAGASANSYNEQFF. CDR3 nucleotides: TGTGCCGCCGGGGCTAGCGCCAACTCCTACAATGAGCAGTTCTTC.

V and J are TRBV5-1 and TRBJ2-1; TRBD1 matches at 7 bases. The length of the CDR3 is 18 residues. With V trimmed by 3 bases and J by 5 bases, 17 bases remained unmatched. CDR1 and CDR2 from the germline V gene are SGHRS and YFSETQ. The CDR3 loop reads CASSSEMGTGARDNEQFF. The CDR3 DNA is TGCGCCAGCAGCTCGGAAATGGGAACAGGGGCGCGGGACAATGAGCAGTTCTTC.

The genes are TRBV28 and TRBJ1-6, with unresolved D. Germline-derived CDR1 and CDR2 are MDHEN and SYDVKM. V was clipped by 8 bases and J by 6 bases, with 11 bases between them. The CDR3 consists of 13 residues. CDR3 DNA: TGTGCCAGCGCGAGAGGACTTAATTCACCCCTCCACTTT. Its protein product is CASARGLNSPLHF.

This clonotype has a count of ten or more. The chain is built from TRBV29-1 and TRBJ2-7; 10 positions match TRBD1. CDR1 SQVTM and CDR2 ANQGSEA come from the germline V gene. V shed 0 bases and J 2 bases; nucleotides not matched to a gene: 7. The CDR3 is 16 residues long. The CDR3 region is CSVEDHRTGGTYEQYF. The CDR3 DNA reads TGCAGCGTTGAAGATCACCGGACAGGGGGGACCTACGAGCAGTACTTC.

The chain uses TRBV29-1 and TRBJ2-2; D unresolved. The CDR3 extends over 13 amino acids. Between the trimmed V and J ends, which lost 1 base and 3 bases, there was a span of 6 bases. The germline CDR1 and CDR2 sequences are SQVTM and ANQGSEA. CDR3 amino acids: CSVEVQYTGELFF. DNA for the CDR3: TGCAGCGTTGAAGTACAGTACACCGGGGAGCTGTTTTTT.

This clonotype has just a few counts. The chain employs TRBV28 and TRBJ2-5, with D uncertain. This CDR3 is built from 17 residues. CDR1 MDHEN and CDR2 SYDVKM come from the germline V gene. V gave up 2 bases and J gave up 2 bases, with 18 bases separating them. CDR3 sequence: CASSLSNVAYQQETQYF. CDR3 nucleotides: TGTGCCAGCAGTTTAAGCAATGTGGCTTATCAGCAAGAGACCCAGTACTTC.

This clonotype showed up just a few times. V and J are TRBV11-2 and TRBJ2-3; 11 bases fit TRBD2. This CDR3 has 16 residues. The V gene's germline CDR1 is SGHAT and CDR2 FQNNGV. The V and J ends lost 2 bases and 4 bases, in that order; junction bases with no gene match: 5. CDR3 loop: CASSLLAGGPSDTQYF. The CDR3 DNA sequence: TGTGCCAGCAGCTTACTAGCGGGAGGTCCGTCAGATACGCAGTATTTT.

This chain links TRBV29-1 with TRBJ1-1; maybe TRBD1 (5 bases). Germline V gene lookup returns CDR1 SQVTM and CDR2 ANQGSEA. The CDR3 has 13 residues. Deletions cut 8 bases from V and 1 base from J, with 14 bases between. In DNA form, the CDR3 reads TGCAGCTCCACCGGTGGGGGGAACACTGAAGCTTTCTTT. Residues: CSSTGGGNTEAFF.

This clonotype was seen a few times. The rearrangement uses TRBV28 and TRBJ1-2; 9 nucleotides align to TRBD1. Germline V gene sequence: CDR1 MDHEN, CDR2 SYDVKM. The CDR3 is 15 residues long. Germline trimming cut 4 bases from V and 3 bases from J; bases unmatched to any gene: 6. CDR3 nucleotide sequence: TGTGCCAGCAGTTCGGGGACAGGGTTAGACTATGGCTACACCTTC. Amino acid sequence: CASSSGTGLDYGYTF.

The table lists this clonotype with a few counts. The chain is built from TRBV28 and TRBJ2-1; D could derive from TRBD1 or TRBD2 (5 bases each). V was clipped by 4 bases and J by 4 bases, with 14 bases between them. This CDR3 has 15 amino acids. Germline V gene data show CDR1 as MDHEN and CDR2 as SYDVKM. CDR3 DNA sequence: TGTGCCAGCAGTTCCCCCCAGGGAGCGTACAATGAGCAGTTCTTC. Its protein is CASSSPQGAYNEQFF. Full variable domain (outside the CDR3, taken from reference TRBV28 and TRBJ2-1): DVKVTQSSRYLVKRTGEKVFLECVQDMDHENMFWYRQDPGLGLRLIYFSYDVKMKEKGDIPEGYSVSREKKERFSLILESASTNQTSMYLCASSSPQGAYNEQFFGPGTRLTVL.

This clonotype was found a few times. The V gene is TRBV5-5, the J gene TRBJ1-1; TRBD1 matches 8 bases. Germline V gene data show CDR1 as SGHKS and CDR2 as YYEKEE (reference sequence). This CDR3 comprises 20 residues. V lost 4 bases, J lost 1 base, and 21 bases stayed unmatched. The CDR3 sequence is CASSGGDRLPKTASNTEAFF. DNA of the CDR3: TGTGCCAGCAGCGGCGGGGACAGGCTGCCAAAAACCGCGTCGAACACTGAAGCTTTCTTT.

J is TRBJ2-6 and V is TRBV20-1; D remains ambiguous. CDR3 length: 15 amino acids. Between the trimmed V and J ends, which lost 2 bases and 3 bases, there was a span of 11 bases. Germline values: CDR1 DFQATT, CDR2 SNEGSKA (reference sequence). CDR3 sequence reads: CSARPGQVGANVLTF. Written as DNA, the CDR3 is TGCAGTGCTAGACCAGGTCAGGTTGGGGCCAACGTCCTGACTTTC.

The J gene is TRBJ1-1, the V gene TRBV4-3, with unresolved D. Germline lookup yields CDR1 LGHNA and CDR2 YSLEER. This CDR3 comprises 15 residues. V lost 0 bases to trimming and J lost 1 base, with 9 bases between them. The CDR3 DNA reads as TGCGCCAGCAGCCAAGATCGGTCAGCGAACACTGAAGCTTTCTTT. Translated: CASSQDRSANTEAFF.

This chain connects TRBV20-1 to TRBJ2-4, with D uncertain. The CDR3 contains 15 residues. V was shortened by 0 bases and J by 0 bases, with 9 bases between the two germline ends. Germline V gene data show CDR1 as DFQATT and CDR2 as SNEGSKA (reference sequence). CDR3 amino acids: CSARDVRVAKNIQYF. CDR3 DNA sequence: TGCAGTGCTAGAGACGTGCGCGTAGCCAAAAACATTCAGTACTTC.

The chain recombines TRBV18 with TRBJ2-5; 9 positions match TRBD2. Germline V CDR1 and CDR2: KGHSH, LQKENI. With 2 bases clipped from V and 2 bases from J, the junction kept 6 bases outside the gene matches. This CDR3 spans 16 amino acids. The CDR3 nucleotides read TGTGCCAGCTCACCATTGGGACTAGCTTCTCAAGAGACCCAGTACTTC. Protein: CASSPLGLASQETQYF.

V is TRBV4-1 and J is TRBJ1-4; unclear D gene. Germline CDR1 reads MGHRA; CDR2 reads YSYEKL. Trimming took off 0 bases at V and 7 bases at J, with 3 bases between the two ends. The length of the CDR3 is 12 residues. This chain's CDR3 is CASSQDFEKLFF. CDR3 in DNA: TGCGCCAGCAGCCAAGATTTTGAAAAACTGTTTTTT.

The rearrangement uses TRBV29-1 and TRBJ2-7; tentatively, D is TRBD1 (5 bases). Per germline, CDR1 SQVTM and CDR2 ANQGSEA. Trimming pared 7 bases from V and 1 base from J, leaving 8 bases between. This CDR3 has 11 residues. CDR3 DNA: TGCAGCGCGACAGTTTCCTACGAGCAGTACTTC. Protein product: CSATVSYEQYF.

The chain couples TRBV20-1 to TRBJ1-1, with no clear D. The CDR3 totals 12 residues. V was clipped by 4 bases and J by 5 bases, with 11 bases between them. Germline V gene lookup returns CDR1 DFQATT and CDR2 SNEGSKA (reference sequence). CDR3 in amino acids: CSAIPLGTEAFF. In DNA form, the CDR3 reads TGCAGTGCTATTCCCTTGGGGACTGAAGCTTTCTTT.

This clonotype was seen a handful of times. CDR3 region: CASSQDTGDTQYF. CDR3 DNA sequence: TGCGCCAGCAGCCAAGATACGGGGGATACCCAGTACTTC. The chain uses TRBV4-1 and TRBJ2-5; perhaps TRBD2 as D (6 bases). From germline, CDR1 is MGHRA and CDR2 YSYEKL. V was pared by 0 bases and J by 8 bases, with 10 bases between. There are 13 residues in the CDR3.

This clonotype was picked up a small number of times. The rearrangement joins TRBV28 to TRBJ2-7; no reliable D call. Deletions cut 10 bases from V and 1 base from J, with 11 bases between. This CDR3 contains 12 residues. Looked up from germline, CDR1 is MDHEN and CDR2 is SYDVKM. CDR3 sequence (DNA): TGTGCCACCCTAAGCGAATCCTACGAGCAGTACTTC. Translation gives CATLSESYEQYF.

This clonotype was seen a few times. This rearrangement joins TRBV4-3 to TRBJ1-1; D might be TRBD1 (5 bases). The CDR3 has 12 residues. V gave up 1 base and J gave up 8 bases, with 8 bases separating them. Germline-derived CDR1 and CDR2 are LGHNA and YSLEER. CDR3 in amino acids: CASSQAQGEAFF. DNA of the CDR3: TGCGCCAGCAGCCAAGCGCAGGGCGAAGCTTTCTTT.

The V call is TRBV7-9, the J call TRBJ2-1; TRBD2 matches 8 bases. J lost 6 bases, V lost 4 bases, and 8 bases had no gene match. The CDR3 is made up of 15 amino acids. The germline V gene encodes CDR1 SEHNR and CDR2 FQNEAQ (reference sequence). CDR3: CASSYRGGLVNEQFF. CDR3 nucleotides: TGTGCCAGCAGCTATCGGGGGGGCCTGGTCAATGAGCAGTTCTTC. The full variable domain, completed using reference TRBV7-9 and TRBJ2-1, is DTGVSQNPRHKITKRGQNVTFRCDPISEHNRLYWYRQTLGQGPEFLTYFQNEAQLEKSRLLSDRFSAERPKGSFSTLEIQRTEQGDSAMYLCASSYRGGLVNEQFFGPGTRLTVL.

The rearrangement links TRBV12-3 or TRBV12-4 to TRBJ1-3, with unresolved D. The CDR3 runs 15 residues. V lost 6 bases and J lost 1, with 13 bases in between. The CDR3 DNA follows: TGTGCCAGCAGCCCGGCAGATCGATCTGGAAACACCATATATTTT. Its translation: CASSPADRSGNTIYF.

This clonotype was recorded at least ten times. This chain links TRBV7-3 with TRBJ1-3; D unresolved. The CDR3 covers 13 residues. Germline V lookup: CDR1 SGHTA, CDR2 FQGTGA. Trimming stripped 2 bases from V and 4 bases from J, with 6 bases between. This CDR3 reads CASSLEEGNTIYF. The DNA for the CDR3 is TGTGCCAGCAGCTTAGAGGAGGGAAACACCATATATTTT.

J is TRBJ1-2 and V is TRBV29-1; 7 nucleotides align to TRBD1. Germline loops: CDR1 SQVTM, CDR2 ANQGSEA. J lost 3 bases, V lost 4 bases, and 2 bases had no gene match. This CDR3 spans 12 amino acids. The CDR3 nucleotides read TGCAGCGTTGGACAGGGCTACTATGGCTACACCTTC. The encoded protein is CSVGQGYYGYTF. The variable domain in full, with the rest retrieved from reference TRBV29-1 and TRBJ1-2, is SAVISQKPSRDICQRGTSLTIQCQVDSQVTMMFWYRQQPGQSLTLIATANQGSEATYESGFVIDKFPISRPNLTFSTLTVSNMSPEDSSIYLCSVGQGYYGYTFGSGTRLTVV.

The genes are TRBV5-1 and TRBJ2-5, with D perhaps matching TRBD2 (5 bases). The CDR3 sequence is 15 residues long. Trimming left V 0 bases short and J 2 bases short, with 11 bases between. Germline V gene lookup returns CDR1 SGHRS and CDR2 YFSETQ. The CDR3 nucleotides are TGCGCCAGCAGCTTGGAGGCTAGCAAACAAGAGACCCAGTACTTC. Protein sequence: CASSLEASKQETQYF.

This chain uses TRBV29-1 with TRBJ1-1, with D perhaps matching TRBD1 (5 bases). V was clipped by 6 bases and J by 1 base, with 15 bases between them. This CDR3 has 14 residues. The germline CDR1 and CDR2 sequences are SQVTM and ANQGSEA. This CDR3 is CSVLWEGKNTEAFF. The CDR3 coding sequence is TGCAGCGTGCTCTGGGAGGGGAAGAACACTGAAGCTTTCTTT. The variable domain in full, with the rest retrieved from reference TRBV29-1 and TRBJ1-1, is SAVISQKPSRDICQRGTSLTIQCQVDSQVTMMFWYRQQPGQSLTLIATANQGSEATYESGFVIDKFPISRPNLTFSTLTVSNMSPEDSSIYLCSVLWEGKNTEAFFGQGTRLTVV.

The rearrangement links TRBV29-1 to TRBJ2-1; maybe TRBD2 (6 bases). Germline assignment: CDR1 SQVTM and CDR2 ANQGSEA. The CDR3 is 13 residues long. The V and J ends lost 5 bases and 7 bases respectively, with 15 bases between them. The CDR3 protein is CSVIQGGGNEQFF. CDR3 DNA sequence: TGCAGCGTTATTCAGGGTGGGGGGAATGAGCAGTTCTTC.

The chain couples TRBV7-2 to TRBJ2-7, with D maybe TRBD2 (5 bases). Trimming cost V 3 bases and J 3 bases, with 18 bases left between them. The CDR3 loop spans 16 amino acids. From germline, CDR1 is SGHTA and CDR2 FQGNSA. Here the CDR3 DNA reads TGTGCCAGCAGCTTTGCGGGCCCTCTTAGCAGCTACGAGCAGTACTTC. Its protein is CASSFAGPLSSYEQYF.

This clonotype occurred a few times. A read error is likely, as this CDR3 ends without the conserved phenylalanine or tryptophan. This chain connects TRBV7-2 to TRBJ2-5; D is possibly TRBD2 (6 bases). Germline assignment: CDR1 SGHTA and CDR2 FQGNSA. The CDR3 is 16 amino acids. V lost 0 bases and J 7 bases, leaving 18 bases between the germline ends. Here the CDR3 DNA reads TGTGCCAGCAGCTTAGCGGGCGGGACCGGACGAAGGACCCAGTACCTC. It translates to CASSLAGGTGRRTQYL.

This clonotype turned up a few times. This chain links TRBV11-2 with TRBJ2-3; 13 bases fit TRBD2. The CDR3 length is 16 residues. Germline V gene lookup returns CDR1 SGHAT and CDR2 FQNNGV. Germline trimming cut 5 bases from V and 2 bases from J; bases unmatched to any gene: 4. CDR3 in amino acids: CASSIGLAGDTDTQYF. CDR3 DNA: TGTGCCAGCAGCATCGGACTAGCGGGAGACACAGATACGCAGTATTTT.

This chain links TRBV6-5 with TRBJ1-1; TRBD1 is a possible D gene (5 bases). Germline V gene data show CDR1 as MNHEY and CDR2 as SVGAGI. Trimming removed 2 bases from V and 7 bases from J, with 8 bases in between. The CDR3 sequence is 12 residues long. This CDR3 reads CASSYRGGEAFF. CDR3 DNA: TGTGCCAGCAGTTACAGGGGCGGTGAAGCTTTCTTT.